The rows below give T cell receptor beta chains drawn from one sample of a study of shared clonotypes between healthy human individuals. Repertoires were generated with immunoSEQ multiplex PCR, while TCRdb's copy carries only in-frame clones and drops some. The sample records 560,000 or so clones, around 96% being singletons. Sequences were obtained from naive CD8+ T cells sorted from blood. These receptors were obtained from a woman aged 25 to 39 in good health. Each CDR3 is given with its conserved first and last residue. D genes are given only for firm matches. Size tells how often a clone was seen (once, few, many) or the class of an expanded clone, and some rows leave it out.

V,D,size,J,CDR3,DNA
TRBV14,TRBD2,NA,TRBJ2-5,CASSQTQAGVRETQYF,TGTGCCAGCAGCCAAACGCAGGCGGGGGTCCGGGAGACCCAGTACTTC
TRBV28,NA,NA,TRBJ1-4,CASSSEFLQGELFF,TGTGCCAGCAGTTCAGAATTTCTGCAGGGAGAACTGTTTTTT
TRBV19,TRBD2,NA,TRBJ2-1,CASTPTTSGKYNEQFF,TGTGCCAGTACCCCGACCACTAGCGGGAAGTACAATGAGCAGTTCTTC
TRBV4-1,NA,NA,TRBJ2-2,CASSQVPYSNTGELFF,TGCGCCAGCAGCCAAGTACCGTACTCGAACACCGGGGAGCTGTTTTTT
TRBV7-8,TRBD1,NA,TRBJ2-7,CASSLAQGQGNPYEQYF,TGTGCCAGCAGCTTAGCGCAGGGACAGGGAAACCCCTACGAGCAGTACTTC
TRBV10-1,NA,NA,TRBJ2-7,CASSAGRGSYEQYF,TGCGCCAGCAGTGCGGGCAGGGGATCCTACGAGCAGTACTTC
TRBV27,TRBD2,NA,TRBJ2-1,CASSLTGLAGGLPYNEQFF,TGTGCCAGCAGTTTAACGGGACTAGCGGGAGGGCTCCCCTACAATGAGCAGTTCTTC
TRBV6-5,TRBD2,NA,TRBJ2-7,CASSSGLAGVYEQYF,TGTGCCAGCAGTTCGGGACTAGCGGGAGTCTACGAGCAGTACTTC
TRBV5-1,TRBD2,NA,TRBJ2-1,CASSGVAGSYNEQFF,TGCGCCAGCAGCGGGGTAGCGGGTTCCTACAATGAGCAGTTCTTC
TRBV4-2,TRBD1,NA,TRBJ2-3,CASSQEGTGSSTDTQYF,TGTGCCAGCAGCCAAGAAGGGACAGGGAGTAGCACAGATACGCAGTATTTT
TRBV7-9,NA,NA,TRBJ1-2,CASSPGYDNYGYTF,TGTGCCAGCAGCCCGGGCTACGATAACTATGGCTACACCTTC
TRBV28,NA,NA,TRBJ2-1,CASSSGQYNEQFF,TGTGCCAGCAGTTCCGGACAGTACAATGAGCAGTTCTTC
TRBV4-1,TRBD1,NA,TRBJ2-7,CASSQIPGQGGEQYF,TGCGCCAGCAGCCAAATACCGGGACAGGGAGGGGAGCAGTACTTC
TRBV27,TRBD2,NA,TRBJ2-3,CASSLLGLAASTDTQYF,TGTGCCAGCAGTTTATTGGGACTAGCGGCTAGCACAGATACGCAGTATTTT
TRBV5-6,NA,NA,TRBJ1-1,CASSLIKGTEAFF,TGTGCCAGCAGCTTAATTAAGGGTACTGAAGCTTTCTTT
TRBV7-3,NA,NA,TRBJ2-1,CASSLTGASEQFF,TGTGCCAGCAGCTTAACGGGGGCCTCTGAGCAGTTCTTC
TRBV28,NA,NA,TRBJ2-7,CASSLPGISNEQYF,TGTGCCAGCAGTTTACCAGGGATTTCGAACGAGCAGTACTTC
TRBV21-1,NA,NA,TRBJ1-1,CASSKRSRYTEAFF,TGTGCCAGCAGCAAACGGTCCAGATACACTGAAGCTTTCTTT
TRBV19,TRBD1,once,TRBJ1-5,CASSNGQGSNQPQHF,TGTGCCAGTAGTAATGGACAGGGCAGCAATCAGCCCCAGCATTTT
TRBV19,NA,once,TRBJ1-2,CASSIAGGNYGYTF,TGTGCCAGTAGTATAGCGGGGGGAAACTATGGCTACACCTTC
TRBV2,NA,NA,TRBJ2-2,CASREDGPTGELFF,TGTGCCAGCAGGGAAGACGGCCCGACCGGGGAGCTGTTTTTT
TRBV4-1,NA,NA,TRBJ2-7,CASSQDQVARGTEQYF,TGCGCCAGCAGCCAAGACCAGGTCGCCAGGGGGACTGAGCAGTACTTC
TRBV28,TRBD1,NA,TRBJ1-4,CASSFPKGQRDEKLFF,TGTGCCAGCAGTTTCCCTAAGGGACAGAGAGACGAAAAACTGTTTTTT
TRBV4-2,NA,NA,TRBJ1-1,CASSQDLGLNTEAFF,TGTGCCAGCAGCCAAGATTTGGGATTGAACACTGAAGCTTTCTTT
TRBV5-1,TRBD2,NA,TRBJ2-1,CASSLEAGGRYNEQFF,TGCGCCAGCAGCTTGGAAGCGGGAGGGCGATACAATGAGCAGTTCTTC
TRBV5-4,NA,NA,TRBJ2-7,CASSLSAGDYEQYF,TGTGCCAGCAGCTTGTCTGCAGGGGACTACGAGCAGTACTTC
TRBV6-5,NA,once,TRBJ1-1,CASSPLNQNTEAFF,TGTGCCAGCAGTCCGTTAAACCAGAACACTGAAGCTTTCTTT
TRBV27,NA,NA,TRBJ1-1,CASSLSTAGTEAFF,TGTGCCAGCAGTTTAAGTACCGCCGGGACTGAAGCTTTCTTT
TRBV5-4,TRBD1,NA,TRBJ1-1,CASSEQGASEAFF,TGTGCCAGCAGCGAACAGGGGGCTTCTGAAGCTTTCTTT
TRBV19,TRBD2,NA,TRBJ2-7,CASAFAGASYEQYF,TGTGCCAGTGCCTTTGCGGGAGCGTCCTACGAGCAGTACTTC
TRBV27,NA,NA,TRBJ2-1,CASSLYNEQFF,TGTGCCAGCAGTCTTTACAATGAGCAGTTCTTC
TRBV9,NA,NA,TRBJ2-1,CASSAGLINEQFF,TGTGCCAGCAGCGCGGGGCTTATAAATGAGCAGTTCTTC
TRBV5-1,NA,once,TRBJ2-1,CASSLAERWDRVLAGVYNEQFF,TGCGCCAGCAGCTTGGCCGAAAGATGGGACAGGGTCCTAGCGGGAGTCTACAATGAGCAGTTCTTC
TRBV4-1,TRBD1,NA,TRBJ2-7,CASSHIGQGASYEQYF,TGCGCCAGCAGCCATATAGGACAGGGGGCATCCTACGAGCAGTACTTC
TRBV5-4,NA,NA,TRBJ2-2,CASSSRDRVVSGRITGELFF,TGTGCCAGCAGCTCCCGGGACAGGGTAGTTAGCGGGAGGATTACCGGGGAGCTGTTTTTT
TRBV27,NA,NA,TRBJ1-1,CATGAGANTEAFF,TGTGCCACGGGGGCAGGGGCGAACACTGAAGCTTTCTTT
TRBV28,TRBD1,NA,TRBJ1-2,CASSLLRQGNGYTF,TGTGCCAGCAGTTTATTGCGACAGGGGAATGGCTACACCTTC
TRBV28,TRBD1,NA,TRBJ1-1,CASRLSGTGPEAFF,TGTGCCAGCCGGCTATCCGGGACAGGGCCTGAAGCTTTCTTT
TRBV11-2,NA,NA,TRBJ1-2,CASSLDGWWGIGYTF,TGTGCCAGCAGCTTAGATGGTTGGTGGGGGATTGGCTACACCTTC
TRBV15,TRBD1,NA,TRBJ1-5,CATSSTSGGSGPQHF,TGTGCCACCAGCAGCACTTCAGGGGGCTCAGGGCCCCAGCATTTT
TRBV5-6,NA,NA,TRBJ1-5,CASSSWDGVYSNQPQHF,TGTGCCAGCAGCTCCTGGGACGGCGTGTATAGCAATCAGCCCCAGCATTTT
TRBV2,TRBD2,NA,TRBJ2-5,CASNWGGRGETQYF,TGTGCCAGCAATTGGGGGGGGAGGGGAGAGACCCAGTACTTC
TRBV15,NA,NA,TRBJ1-5,CATSQRMYSNQPQHF,TGTGCCACCTCTCAAAGGATGTACAGCAATCAGCCCCAGCATTTT
TRBV27,NA,NA,TRBJ2-3,CASIDSTDTQYF,TGTGCCAGCATTGATAGCACAGATACGCAGTATTTT
TRBV6-1,NA,NA,TRBJ1-6,CASILTGFSPLHF,TGTGCCAGCATTCTGACAGGTTTTTCACCCCTCCACTTT